Shown below are 21 T cell receptor beta chains from a single sample sequenced in a study of cytotoxic CD8 clonotypes in ibrutinib-treated CLL (dated by TCRdb to the early 2020s). The label giving this sample's time point can be read as: progressive disease on ibrutinib. The library came from the immunoSEQ multiplex PCR assay. TCRdb's version of the immuneACCESS table is confined to in-frame rearrangements and falls short of the full clone set. An unresolved V gene accounts for under half of the shortfall where checked; the remainder is of unknown origin. This sample has about 39,000 clones in its table, and roughly two thirds of those were observed once. Jointly, the top ten make up about 7.4% of the sample. The input for sequencing was PBMCs, taken at disease progression, from a patient treated with ibrutinib. The receptors here all came from a human donor with chronic lymphocytic leukemia.

This clone was seen a single time. The rearrangement links TRBV6-5 to TRBJ2-7, with 11 bases aligning to TRBD2. Germline-derived CDR1 and CDR2 are MNHEY and SVGAGI. The CDR3 runs to 15 residues. Unmatched junction bases numbered 7, after V lost 3 bases and J lost 6 bases. This chain's CDR3 is CASSYSGRAPGEQYF. The CDR3 nucleotides are TGTGCCAGCAGTTATAGCGGGAGGGCCCCGGGCGAGCAGTACTTC.

This clone is medium-sized. CDR3 DNA: TGTGCCAGCAGCTTTTCTAGCGGAAACTACGAGCAGTACTTC. Amino acids: CASSFSSGNYEQYF. The rearrangement joins TRBV7-3 to TRBJ2-7; TRBD2 matches 7 bases. Trimming removed 3 bases from V and 3 bases from J; junction bases left unmatched: 5. The germline CDR1 and CDR2 sequences are SGHTA and FQGTGA. This CDR3 is 14 amino acids long.

The gene calls are TRBV7-9 and TRBJ2-3; no reliable D call. This CDR3 has 12 residues. The germline CDR1 and CDR2 sequences are SEHNR and FQNEAQ (reference sequence). V was pared by 8 bases and J by 6 bases, with 12 bases between. CDR3 residues: CASARDDDTQYF. CDR3 nucleotide sequence: TGTGCCAGCGCTCGAGACGACGATACGCAGTATTTT.

This sequence joins TRBV9 and TRBJ2-3; a possible D gene is TRBD2 (7 bases). The CDR3 length is 14 residues. Germline values: CDR1 SGDLS, CDR2 YYNGEE. V was shortened by 4 bases and J by 6 bases, with 15 bases between the two germline ends. In DNA, the CDR3 is TGTGCCAGCAGCCTCGGGGGGACAACGGATACGCAGTATTTT. It codes for CASSLGGTTDTQYF. The full variable domain, rest sourced from reference TRBV9 and TRBJ2-3, is DSGVTQTPKHLITATGQRVTLRCSPRSGDLSVYWYQQSLDQGLQFLIQYYNGEERAKGNILERFSAQQFPDLHSELNLSSLELGDSALYFCASSLGGTTDTQYFGPGTRLTVL.

This clone was observed a few times. The chain couples TRBV4-1 to TRBJ1-6; weak D call: TRBD1 (5 bases). This CDR3 has 14 residues. V lost 0 bases, J lost 8 bases, and 8 bases lay in between. Germline V lookup: CDR1 MGHRA, CDR2 YSYEKL. CDR3 protein: CASSQDLRDSPLHF. CDR3 nucleotides: TGCGCCAGCAGCCAAGATCTCAGGGATTCACCCCTCCACTTT.

The chain uses TRBV11-2 and TRBJ1-2, with D unresolved. V was pared by 0 bases and J by 4 bases, with 12 bases between. The CDR3 runs to 15 residues. Germline-derived CDR1 and CDR2 are SGHAT and FQNNGV. The CDR3 sequence: CASSLDQSTVYGYTF. The DNA of the CDR3 is TGTGCCAGCAGCTTAGATCAGTCCACTGTCTATGGCTACACCTTC.

The chain couples TRBV6-5 to TRBJ2-3, with D perhaps matching TRBD1 (5 bases). This CDR3 region has 16 residues. The V gene lost 2 bases and the J gene lost 2 bases, with 14 bases spanning the gap. Germline V gives CDR1 MNHEY, CDR2 SVGAGI. The CDR3 sequence: CASSYGRVPLTDTQYF. The CDR3 DNA reads TGTGCCAGCAGTTACGGCAGGGTCCCCCTCACAGATACGCAGTATTTT.

V is TRBV19 and J is TRBJ1-5; TRBD1 matches at 8 bases. This CDR3 is built from 14 residues. From germline, CDR1 is LNHDA and CDR2 SQIVND (reference sequence). The ends lost 5 bases at V and 8 bases at J; junction bases unmatched: 8. CDR3 bases: TGTGCCAGTAGTGAAGACAGGGGTCGAGAGCCCCAGCATTTT. Translation gives CASSEDRGREPQHF.

This clone was observed a few times. This chain links TRBV11-3 with TRBJ2-5; 10 bases match TRBD2. CDR3 length: 16 residues. V shed 2 bases and J 4 bases; nucleotides not matched to a gene: 7. The germline CDR1 and CDR2 sequences are SGHNT and YENEEA. The CDR3 nucleotides read TGTGCCAGCAGCTTACGGGCTAGCGGGAGTGTAGAGACCCAGTACTTC. Protein: CASSLRASGSVETQYF.

This clone was seen a few times. The chain recombines TRBV9 with TRBJ2-2; 7 positions match TRBD1. Unmatched junction bases numbered 11, after V lost 3 bases and J lost 6 bases. The CDR3 contains 16 residues. The germline V gene encodes CDR1 SGDLS and CDR2 YYNGEE. As DNA, the CDR3 is TGTGCCAGCAGCGCCCTTACAGGGGATAACGCCGGGGAGCTGTTTTTT. Residues: CASSALTGDNAGELFF.

V and J are TRBV9 and TRBJ2-6; D is undetermined. Per the germline V gene, CDR1 is SGDLS and CDR2 is YYNGEE. V lost 3 bases to trimming and J lost 1 base, with 5 bases between them. CDR3 length: 14 residues. CDR3 sequence reads: CASSESSGANVLTF. CDR3 DNA: TGTGCCAGCAGCGAGTCGTCTGGGGCCAACGTCCTGACTTTC.

The J gene is TRBJ2-7, the V gene TRBV27; the match to TRBD1 covers 11 bases. The CDR3 runs 16 residues. Germline CDR1 MNHEY, CDR2 SMNVEV (reference sequence). After removal of 4 bases from V and 0 bases from J, the junction contained 5 bases not matched to a gene. CDR3 sequence (DNA): TGTGCCAGCAGTTCGCCGGGACAGGGGGGCTCCTACGAGCAGTACTTC. Translating gives CASSSPGQGGSYEQYF.

The rearrangement links TRBV7-9 to TRBJ2-1; 8 bases are shared with TRBD2. CDR1 and CDR2 from the germline V gene are SEHNR and FQNEAQ (reference sequence). This CDR3 region has 17 residues. V dropped 5 bases and J dropped 5; count of bases not matched to a gene: 14. The CDR3 sequence: CASSPLSGGRSDNEQFF. CDR3 sequence (DNA): TGTGCCAGCAGCCCATTGAGTGGCGGGAGGTCGGACAATGAGCAGTTCTTC.

This clone has a handful of counts. This rearrangement joins TRBV6-6 to TRBJ1-2; no clear D. Germline values: CDR1 MNHNY, CDR2 SVGAGI (reference sequence). The V end was cut by 0 bases, the J end by 4 bases, with 12 bases between. This CDR3 is built from 15 residues. The CDR3 spells CASSYSEKEPYGYTF. The DNA for the CDR3 is TGTGCCAGCAGTTACTCCGAAAAGGAACCCTATGGCTACACCTTC.

The chain has TRBV4-1 and TRBJ2-2, with 9 bases fitting TRBD2. Germline CDR1 is MGHRA and CDR2 is YSYEKL. J lost 2 bases, V lost 4 bases, and 5 bases had no gene match. The CDR3 has 16 residues. The CDR3 loop reads CASSLPSGINTGELFF. The CDR3, as DNA: TGCGCCAGCAGCCTACCTAGCGGGATAAACACCGGGGAGCTGTTTTTT.

The chain couples TRBV27 to TRBJ2-7; D is possibly TRBD2 (6 bases). Trimming removed 6 bases from V and 1 base from J, with 19 bases in between. The CDR3 has 16 residues. Per the germline V gene, CDR1 is MNHEY and CDR2 is SMNVEV (reference sequence). CDR3 bases: TGTGCCAGCAGGGACGCTCGCGGGACCGGGTCCTACGAGCAGTACTTC. The encoded protein is CASRDARGTGSYEQYF.

This clone appeared once. The chain carries TRBV30 and TRBJ2-2, with 8 positions matching TRBD2. This CDR3 comprises 14 residues. V dropped 5 bases and J dropped 3; count of bases not matched to a gene: 5. The germline V gene encodes CDR1 GTSNPN and CDR2 SVGIG (reference sequence). The CDR3 nucleotides are TGTGCCTGGTCCGGGACTAGATACACCGGGGAGCTGTTTTTT. Translating it yields CAWSGTRYTGELFF.

This clone showed up just a few times. The chain couples TRBV5-1 to TRBJ2-7, with D possibly being TRBD1 (6 bases). The CDR3 totals 13 residues. Germline-derived CDR1 and CDR2 are SGHRS and YFSETQ. The V and J ends lost 3 bases and 5 bases respectively, with 12 bases between them. CDR3 protein: CASSSQGSNEQYF. For the CDR3, the DNA is TGCGCCAGCAGCTCTCAGGGGTCGAACGAGCAGTACTTC.

This rearrangement joins TRBV9 to TRBJ2-7, with D possibly TRBD1 on 7 matching bases. V dropped 4 bases and J dropped 5 bases, with 13 bases sitting between them. The CDR3 covers 13 residues. CDR1 SGDLS and CDR2 YYNGEE come from the germline V gene. CDR3 sequence: CASSPARGDEQYF. In DNA form, the CDR3 reads TGTGCCAGCAGCCCAGCCAGGGGGGACGAGCAGTACTTC. Full variable domain (outside the CDR3, taken from reference TRBV9 and TRBJ2-7): DSGVTQTPKHLITATGQRVTLRCSPRSGDLSVYWYQQSLDQGLQFLIQYYNGEERAKGNILERFSAQQFPDLHSELNLSSLELGDSALYFCASSPARGDEQYFGPGTRLTVT.

This chain uses TRBV4-2 with TRBJ1-2; 12 bases map to TRBD1. The V and J ends lost 0 bases and 4 bases, in that order; junction bases with no gene match: 9. In germline, CDR1 is LGHNA, CDR2 YNFKEQ. CDR3 length: 18 residues. DNA for the CDR3: TGTGCCAGCAGCCAAGATGTTGTAGGGACAGGGGGCAGCTATGGCTACACCTTC. Translated, it gives CASSQDVVGTGGSYGYTF.

The gene calls are TRBV21-1 and TRBJ2-1; the table's D call, TRBD2, was not checked against the DNA. TRBV21-1 is termed a pseudogene. The CDR3 has 16 residues. The DNA of the CDR3 is TGTGCCAGCAGCAATCAACCGGGACTAGCGGACTATGAGCAGTTCTTC. This gives the protein CASSNQPGLADYEQFF.